The sequence of this TCR beta chain was determined in a study of post-analysis software for immune sequencing data. TCR beta libraries were prepared from cDNA with unique molecular identifiers. TCRdb re-called the PCR reads through MiXCR, storing one row per CDR3 protein. This sample has approximately 630,000 distinct CDR3 sequences, with approximately 60% found just once. On this clonotype: What it recognizes is unknown.

Study-wide results and limits: Five TRBV segments, including TRBV5-6, TRBV5-1 and TRBV20-1, were more frequent in patients than controls.

The CDR3 covers 14 residues. From germline, CDR1 is LNHNV and CDR2 YYDKDF (reference sequence). Sequencing used blood. The sequence was obtained from a girl aged 2-10 years with multiple sclerosis. The genes are TRBV15 and TRBJ2-4, with 7 bases that match TRBD1. The DNA end is a closer match to TRBJ2-5, so the J assignment may be wrong. The CDR3 loop reads CATSTWGQKETQYF. CDR3 sequence (DNA): TGTGCCACCAGCACATGGGGACAGAAAGAGACCCAGTACTTC.